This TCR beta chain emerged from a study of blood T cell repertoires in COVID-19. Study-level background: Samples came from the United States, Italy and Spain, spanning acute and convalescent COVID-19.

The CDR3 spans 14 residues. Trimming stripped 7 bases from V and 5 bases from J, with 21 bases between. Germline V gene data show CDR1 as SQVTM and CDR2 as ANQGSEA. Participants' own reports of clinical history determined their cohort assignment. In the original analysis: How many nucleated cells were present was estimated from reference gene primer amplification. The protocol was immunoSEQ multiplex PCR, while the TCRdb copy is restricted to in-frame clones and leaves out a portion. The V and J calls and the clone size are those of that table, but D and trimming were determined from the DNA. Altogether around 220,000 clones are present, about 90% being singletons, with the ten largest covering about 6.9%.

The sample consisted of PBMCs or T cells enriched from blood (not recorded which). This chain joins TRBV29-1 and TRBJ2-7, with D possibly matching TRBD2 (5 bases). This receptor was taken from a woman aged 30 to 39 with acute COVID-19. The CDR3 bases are TGCAGCGCCCAGACCGATCCACTAGTCCACGAGCAGTACTTC. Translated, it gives CSAQTDPLVHEQYF.